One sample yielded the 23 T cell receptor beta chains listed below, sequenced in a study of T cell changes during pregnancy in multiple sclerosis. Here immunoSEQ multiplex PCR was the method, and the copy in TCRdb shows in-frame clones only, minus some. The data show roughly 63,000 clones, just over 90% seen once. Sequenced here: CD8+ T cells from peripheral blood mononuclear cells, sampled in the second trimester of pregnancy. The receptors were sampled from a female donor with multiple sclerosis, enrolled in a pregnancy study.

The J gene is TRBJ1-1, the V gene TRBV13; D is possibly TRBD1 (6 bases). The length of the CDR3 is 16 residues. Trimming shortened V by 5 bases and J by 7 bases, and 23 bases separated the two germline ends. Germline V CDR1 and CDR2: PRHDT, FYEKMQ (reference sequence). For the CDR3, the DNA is TGTGCCAGCAGCCCCGAGGGGGTGGGCCGGGGTGGTGAAGCTTTCTTT. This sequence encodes CASSPEGVGRGGEAFF.

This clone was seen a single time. This CDR3 reads CASSSIYEQYF. CDR3 sequence (DNA): TGTGCCAGCAGCTCAATTTACGAGCAGTACTTC. This chain links TRBV7-9 with TRBJ2-7; D is ambiguous. This CDR3 has 11 residues. Trimming stripped 4 bases from V and 4 bases from J, with 5 bases between. Germline CDR1 is SEHNR and CDR2 is FQNEAQ (reference sequence).

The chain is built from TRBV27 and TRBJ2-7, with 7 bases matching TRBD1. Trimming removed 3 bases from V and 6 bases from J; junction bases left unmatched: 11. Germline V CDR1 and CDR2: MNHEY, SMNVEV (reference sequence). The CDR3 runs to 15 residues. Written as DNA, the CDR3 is TGTGCCAGCAGTTTTAGTTTGGGACAGTTAGGCGAGCAGTACTTC. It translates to CASSFSLGQLGEQYF.

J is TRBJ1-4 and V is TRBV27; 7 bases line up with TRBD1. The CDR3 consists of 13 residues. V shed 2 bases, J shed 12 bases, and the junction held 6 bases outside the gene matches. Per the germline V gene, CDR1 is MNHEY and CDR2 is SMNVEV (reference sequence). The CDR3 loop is CASSLRQGRELFF. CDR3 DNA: TGTGCCAGCAGTTTAAGACAGGGCCGGGAACTGTTTTTT.

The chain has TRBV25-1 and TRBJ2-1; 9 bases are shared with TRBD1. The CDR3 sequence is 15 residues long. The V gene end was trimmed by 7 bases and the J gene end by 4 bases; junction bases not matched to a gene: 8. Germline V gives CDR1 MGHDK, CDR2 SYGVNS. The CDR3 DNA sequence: TGTGCCAGCATCGCCGGGACAGGGCATTACAATGAGCAGTTCTTC. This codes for CASIAGTGHYNEQFF. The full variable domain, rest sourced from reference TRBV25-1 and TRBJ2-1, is EADIYQTPRYLVIGTGKKITLECSQTMGHDKMYWYQQDPGMELHLIHYSYGVNSTEKGDLSSESTVSRIRTEHFPLTLESARPSHTSQYLCASIAGTGHYNEQFFGPGTRLTVL.

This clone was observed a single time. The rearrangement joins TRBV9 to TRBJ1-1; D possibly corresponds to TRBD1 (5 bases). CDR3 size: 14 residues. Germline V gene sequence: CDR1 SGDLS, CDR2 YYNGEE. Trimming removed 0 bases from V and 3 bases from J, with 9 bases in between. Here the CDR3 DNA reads TGTGCCAGCAGCGTAGGAAGGGGCGACACTGAAGCTTTCTTT. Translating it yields CASSVGRGDTEAFF.

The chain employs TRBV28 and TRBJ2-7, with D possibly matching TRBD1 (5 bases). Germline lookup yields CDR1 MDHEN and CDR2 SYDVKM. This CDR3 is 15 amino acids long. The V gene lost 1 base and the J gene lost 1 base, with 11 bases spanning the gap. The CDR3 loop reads CASSLSLTGSYEQYF. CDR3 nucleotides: TGTGCCAGCAGTTTATCCTTAACAGGTTCCTACGAGCAGTACTTC.

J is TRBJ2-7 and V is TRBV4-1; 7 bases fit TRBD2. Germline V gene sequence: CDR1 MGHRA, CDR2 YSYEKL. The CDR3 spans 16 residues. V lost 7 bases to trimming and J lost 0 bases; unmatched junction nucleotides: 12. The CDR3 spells CASTPYWGGSSYEQYF. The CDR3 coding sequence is TGCGCCAGCACTCCCTATTGGGGGGGAAGCTCCTACGAGCAGTACTTC.

This chain's CDR3 is CASSWTGDSYEQYF. The CDR3 coding sequence is TGTGCCAGCAGCTGGACAGGGGACTCCTACGAGCAGTACTTC. V usage is TRBV7-8 and J usage is TRBJ2-7; 9 nucleotides agree with TRBD1. Per the germline V gene, CDR1 is SGHVS and CDR2 is FQNEAQ. This CDR3 has 14 residues. J gave up 0 bases and V 4 bases, and 1 base lay outside the gene matches. The full variable domain, with the rest looked up from reference TRBV7-8 and TRBJ2-7, is GAGVSQSPRYKVAKRGQDVALRCDPISGHVSLFWYQQALGQGPEFLTYFQNEAQLDKSGLPSDRFFAERPEGSVSTLKIQRTQQEDSAVYLCASSWTGDSYEQYFGPGTRLTVT.

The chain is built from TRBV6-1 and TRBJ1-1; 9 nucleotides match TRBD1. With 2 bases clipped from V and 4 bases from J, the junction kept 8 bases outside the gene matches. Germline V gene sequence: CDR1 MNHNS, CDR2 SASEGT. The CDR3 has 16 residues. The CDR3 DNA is TGTGCCAGCAGTGAACGGACAGGGGCTCCCGGCACTGAAGCTTTCTTT. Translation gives CASSERTGAPGTEAFF.

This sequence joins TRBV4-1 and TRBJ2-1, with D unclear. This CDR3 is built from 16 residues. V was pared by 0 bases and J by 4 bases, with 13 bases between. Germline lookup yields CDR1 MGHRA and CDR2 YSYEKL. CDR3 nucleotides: TGCGCCAGCAGCCAAGATCCCAGGAACCTTTACAATGAGCAGTTCTTC. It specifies CASSQDPRNLYNEQFF.

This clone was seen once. The CDR3 bases are TGTGCTAGTGGTCCCTCCGGGACTAGCGGGGGGAAGAACACCGGGGAGCTGTTTTTT. Translation gives CASGPSGTSGGKNTGELFF. J is TRBJ2-2 and V is TRBV12-5; 15 nucleotides match TRBD2. The V and J ends lost 5 bases and 1 base, in that order; junction bases with no gene match: 8. This CDR3 has 19 amino acids. Germline-derived CDR1 and CDR2 are LGHNT and FRNRAP.

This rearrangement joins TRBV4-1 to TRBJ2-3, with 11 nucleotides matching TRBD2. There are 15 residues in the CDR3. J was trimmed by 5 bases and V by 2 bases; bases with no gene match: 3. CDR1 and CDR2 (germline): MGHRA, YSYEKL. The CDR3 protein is CASSQIAGGEDTQYF. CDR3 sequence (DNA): TGCGCCAGCAGCCAAATAGCGGGAGGGGAAGATACGCAGTATTTT.

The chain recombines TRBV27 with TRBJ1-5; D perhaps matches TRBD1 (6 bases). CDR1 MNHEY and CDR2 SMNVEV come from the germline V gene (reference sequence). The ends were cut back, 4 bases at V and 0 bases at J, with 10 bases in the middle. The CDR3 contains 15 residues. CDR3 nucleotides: TGTGCCAGCAGTTCGACAGGCCATAGCAATCAGCCCCAGCATTTT. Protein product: CASSSTGHSNQPQHF.

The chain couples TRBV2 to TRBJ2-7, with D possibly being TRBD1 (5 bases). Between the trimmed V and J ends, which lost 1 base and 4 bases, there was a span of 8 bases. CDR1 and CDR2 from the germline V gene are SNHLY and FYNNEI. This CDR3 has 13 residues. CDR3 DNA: TGTGCCAGCAGTGAAGTAGGGGATTACGAGCAGTACTTC. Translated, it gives CASSEVGDYEQYF.

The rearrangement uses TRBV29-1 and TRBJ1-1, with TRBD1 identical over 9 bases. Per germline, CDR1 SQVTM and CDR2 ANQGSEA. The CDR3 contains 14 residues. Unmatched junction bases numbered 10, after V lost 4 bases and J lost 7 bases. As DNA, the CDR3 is TGCAGCGTTGGGACAGGGGTGTGGGATGATGAAGCTTTCTTT. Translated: CSVGTGVWDDEAFF.

The CDR3 region is CASSYRTGRSGELFF. DNA for the CDR3: TGCGCCAGCAGCTACCGGACAGGGCGAAGCGGGGAGCTGTTTTTT. This chain uses TRBV4-1 with TRBJ2-2, with 8 bases that match TRBD1. Germline V gene lookup returns CDR1 MGHRA and CDR2 YSYEKL. With 5 bases clipped from V and 7 bases from J, the junction kept 9 bases outside the gene matches. The CDR3 is 15 residues long.

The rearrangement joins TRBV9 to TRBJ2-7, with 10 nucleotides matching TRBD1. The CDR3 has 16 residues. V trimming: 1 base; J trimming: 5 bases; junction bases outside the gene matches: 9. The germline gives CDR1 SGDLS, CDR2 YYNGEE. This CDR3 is CASSVRAGTGDHEQYF. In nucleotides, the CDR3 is TGTGCCAGCAGCGTACGCGCCGGGACAGGGGACCACGAGCAGTACTTC.

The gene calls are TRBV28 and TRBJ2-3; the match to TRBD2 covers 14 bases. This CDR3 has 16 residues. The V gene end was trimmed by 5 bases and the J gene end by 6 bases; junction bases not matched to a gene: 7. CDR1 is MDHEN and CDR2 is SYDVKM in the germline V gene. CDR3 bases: TGTGCCAGCAGTACCGGGACTAGCGGGAGTGGTGATACGCAGTATTTT. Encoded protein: CASSTGTSGSGDTQYF.

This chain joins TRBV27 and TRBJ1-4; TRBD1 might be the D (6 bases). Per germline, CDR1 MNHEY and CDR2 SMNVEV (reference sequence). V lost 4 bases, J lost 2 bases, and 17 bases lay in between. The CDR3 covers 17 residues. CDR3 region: CASSSVVRGATNEKLFF. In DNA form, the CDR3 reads TGTGCCAGCAGTTCAGTCGTCAGGGGCGCGACTAATGAAAAACTGTTTTTT. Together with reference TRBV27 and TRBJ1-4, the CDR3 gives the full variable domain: EAQVTQNPRYLITVTGKKLTVTCSQNMNHEYMSWYRQDPGLGLRQIYYSMNVEVTDKGDVPEGYKVSRKEKRNFPLILESPSPNQTSLYFCASSSVVRGATNEKLFFGSGTQLSVL.

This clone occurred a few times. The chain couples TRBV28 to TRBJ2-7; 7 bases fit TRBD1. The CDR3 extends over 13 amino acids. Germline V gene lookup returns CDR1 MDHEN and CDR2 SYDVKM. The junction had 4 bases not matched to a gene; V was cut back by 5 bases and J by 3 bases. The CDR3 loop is CASSLGGGYEQYF. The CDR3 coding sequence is TGTGCCAGCAGTCTAGGGGGCGGCTACGAGCAGTACTTC.

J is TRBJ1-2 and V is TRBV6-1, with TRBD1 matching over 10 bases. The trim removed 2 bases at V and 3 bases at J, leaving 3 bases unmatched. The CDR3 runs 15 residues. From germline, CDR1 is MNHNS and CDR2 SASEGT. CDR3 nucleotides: TGTGCCAGCAGTGAATGGACAGGGGGAGACTATGGCTACACCTTC. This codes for CASSEWTGGDYGYTF.

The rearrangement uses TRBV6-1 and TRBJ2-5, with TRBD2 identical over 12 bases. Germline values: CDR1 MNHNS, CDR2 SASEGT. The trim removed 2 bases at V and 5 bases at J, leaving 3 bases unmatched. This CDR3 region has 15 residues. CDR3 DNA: TGTGCCAGCAGTGAATCTAGCGGGGGGGCGGAGACCCAGTACTTC. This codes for CASSESSGGAETQYF.